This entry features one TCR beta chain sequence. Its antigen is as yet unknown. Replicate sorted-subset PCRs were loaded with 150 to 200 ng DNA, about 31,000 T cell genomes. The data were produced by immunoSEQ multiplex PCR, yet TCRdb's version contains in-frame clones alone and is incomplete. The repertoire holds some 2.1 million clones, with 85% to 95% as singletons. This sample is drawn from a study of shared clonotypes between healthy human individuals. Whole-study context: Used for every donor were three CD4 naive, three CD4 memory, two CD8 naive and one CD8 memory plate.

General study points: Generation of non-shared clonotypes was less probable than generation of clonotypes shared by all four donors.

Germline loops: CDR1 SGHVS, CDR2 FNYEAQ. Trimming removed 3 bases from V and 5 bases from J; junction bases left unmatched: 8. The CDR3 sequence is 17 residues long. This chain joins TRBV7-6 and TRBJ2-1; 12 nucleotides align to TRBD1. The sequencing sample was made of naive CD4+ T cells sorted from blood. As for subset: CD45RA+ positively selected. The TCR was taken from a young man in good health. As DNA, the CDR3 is TGTGCCAGCAGCTTGCCGGGGACAGGGGGCCCAAACAATGAGCAGTTCTTC. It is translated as CASSLPGTGGPNNEQFF.